The 27 T cell receptor beta chains given below trace back to one sample, sequenced in a study of T-cell memory formation after mild COVID-19. MiXCR, applied by TCRdb to the 5' RACE reads, yields one record per CDR3 protein. The data show around 420,000 distinct CDR3 sequences, more than 20% seen once. What was sequenced was PBMCs or a T cell subset sorted from them (not recorded which). The origin of the receptors is an adult woman who had mild COVID-19 (a few samples of this study predate the infection). Cell type and time point are not known.

This clonotype has a handful of counts. The V gene is TRBV19, the J gene TRBJ2-7; D is uncertain. The CDR3 is 13 amino acids. The V end was cut by 0 bases, the J end by 2 bases, with 5 bases between. Looked up from germline, CDR1 is LNHDA and CDR2 is SQIVND (reference sequence). The CDR3 DNA reads TGTGCCAGTAGTATAGACCGCCCCTACGAGCAGTACTTC. Residues: CASSIDRPYEQYF.

This chain connects TRBV5-8 to TRBJ2-7; no firm D call. This CDR3 spans 14 amino acids. Trimming pared 0 bases from V and 6 bases from J, leaving 13 bases between. Looked up from germline, CDR1 is SGHTS and CDR2 is YDEGEE. The CDR3 DNA follows: TGTGCCAGCAGCTTGGAGTGGCAGGATAGCGAGCAGTACTTC. It codes for CASSLEWQDSEQYF.

The chain couples TRBV18 to TRBJ2-7, with TRBD2 matching over 12 bases. With V trimmed by 2 bases and J by 7 bases, 6 bases remained unmatched. Germline-derived CDR1 and CDR2 are KGHSH and LQKENI. CDR3 length equals 15 residues. The CDR3 reads CASSPSSGRAGEQYF. In DNA form, the CDR3 reads TGTGCCAGCTCACCATCTAGCGGGAGGGCGGGAGAGCAGTACTTC.

V usage is TRBV10-3 and J usage is TRBJ2-5; the match to TRBD1 covers 10 bases. Germline loops: CDR1 ENHRY, CDR2 SYGVKD. The V segment lost 8 bases and the J segment 2 bases; nucleotides outside the gene matches: 2. The CDR3 consists of 13 residues. As DNA, the CDR3 is TGTGCCATCGGACAGGGGGGACAAGAGACCCAGTACTTC. This translates into CAIGQGGQETQYF.

This clonotype has only a few counts. The chain carries TRBV3-1 and TRBJ2-5, with D possibly TRBD1 on 5 matching bases. CDR1 LGHDT and CDR2 YNNKEL come from the germline V gene (reference sequence). This CDR3 contains 14 residues. Trimming took 0 bases from V and 5 from J, leaving 10 bases between them. CDR3 protein: CASSQDRALETQYF. Written as DNA, the CDR3 is TGTGCCAGCAGCCAAGACAGGGCCTTGGAGACCCAGTACTTC.

On this clonotype itself: At one boundary the junction diverges from the germline segment, which might be a read error. The rearrangement uses TRBV19 and TRBJ2-2; maybe TRBD1 (6 bases). The CDR3 covers 15 residues. Germline lookup yields CDR1 LNHDA and CDR2 SQIVND (reference sequence). The CDR3 protein is CASSMSGANTGELFF. The CDR3 nucleotides are TGTGCCAGTAGTATGTCAGGGGCGAATACCGGGGAGCTGTTTTTT. Looking up the rest from reference TRBV19 and TRBJ2-2 gives the full variable domain: DGGITQSPKYLFRKEGQNVTLSCEQNLNHDAMYWYRQDPGQGLRLIYYSQIVNDFQKGDIAEGYSVSREKKESFPLTVTSAQKNPTAFYLCASSMSGANTGELFFGEGSRLTVL.

There are a few counts of this clonotype. The rearrangement joins TRBV7-9 to TRBJ2-5, with 10 nucleotides matching TRBD1. This CDR3 region has 17 residues. J was trimmed by 1 base and V by 1 base; bases with no gene match: 6. CDR1 is SEHNR, CDR2 FQNEAQ, per germline (reference sequence). The CDR3 loop is CASSLGYGTGVQETQYF. The CDR3, as DNA: TGTGCCAGCAGCTTAGGCTACGGGACAGGGGTCCAAGAGACCCAGTACTTC.

J is TRBJ1-5 and V is TRBV18; 10 bases align to TRBD1. CDR1 KGHSH and CDR2 LQKENI come from the germline V gene. This CDR3 has 16 amino acids. Losses at the gene ends were 6 bases for V and 4 bases for J; bases not matched to a gene: 9. The CDR3 here is CASSTTGGIVNQPQHF. The CDR3, as DNA: TGTGCCAGCTCGACGACAGGGGGCATCGTGAATCAGCCCCAGCATTTT.

This clonotype has at least ten counts. The junction differs from germline at one of its ends, possibly a read error. The CDR3 coding sequence is TGTGCTAGCAGCCCGGGACTAGGAAACACCATATATTTT. It translates to CASSPGLGNTIYF. The chain carries TRBV7-7 and TRBJ1-3; D possibly corresponds to TRBD1 (5 bases). This CDR3 is 13 amino acids long. Germline V CDR1 and CDR2: SSHAT, FNYEAQ (reference sequence).

In this sample, this clonotype turned up a few times. V usage is TRBV6-2 or TRBV6-3 and J usage is TRBJ2-5; D is perhaps TRBD1 or TRBD2 (6 bases each). Germline CDR1 reads MNHEY; CDR2 reads SVGEGT. Trimming cost V 5 bases and J 7 bases, with 20 bases left between them. There are 15 residues in the CDR3. The CDR3, as DNA: TGTGCCAGCAGTACACAGGGAGGCTGGGAAAGGACCCAGTACTTC. Protein product: CASSTQGGWERTQYF.

The chain uses TRBV11-3 and TRBJ2-5, with TRBD1 matching 7 bases. The V gene end was trimmed by 5 bases and the J gene end by 4 bases; junction bases not matched to a gene: 16. This CDR3 comprises 17 residues. The germline gives CDR1 SGHNT, CDR2 YENEEA. For the CDR3, the DNA is TGTGCCAGCAGCCCGGGTGCATACCGGGACAGATCAGAGACCCAGTACTTC. Amino acids: CASSPGAYRDRSETQYF. Together with reference TRBV11-3 and TRBJ2-5, the CDR3 gives the full variable domain: EAGVVQSPRYKIIEKKQPVAFWCNPISGHNTLYWYLQNLGQGPELLIRYENEEAVDDSQLPKDRFSAERLKGVDSTLKIQPAELGDSAVYLCASSPGAYRDRSETQYFGPGTRLLVL.

This sequence joins TRBV6-6 and TRBJ2-7, with TRBD2 identical over 7 bases. Germline V lookup: CDR1 MNHNY, CDR2 SVGAGI (reference sequence). The CDR3 is 15 residues long. After removal of 3 bases from V and 2 bases from J, the junction contained 7 bases not matched to a gene. The CDR3 DNA reads as TGTGCCAGCAGTTATGGCCCCCGGGGGGCCTACGAGCAGTACTTC. This translates into CASSYGPRGAYEQYF.

The chain uses TRBV4-3 and TRBJ1-5; D gene unclear. This CDR3 has 15 amino acids. The germline V and J ends were trimmed by 0 bases and 5 bases, with 11 bases remaining between them. Germline V gene sequence: CDR1 LGHNA, CDR2 YSLEER. CDR3 bases: TGCGCCAGCAGCCAAGATCTGGCACCCCATCAGCCCCAGCATTTT. Translated, it gives CASSQDLAPHQPQHF.

This clonotype appeared a few times. This rearrangement joins TRBV20-1 to TRBJ2-3; D gene ambiguous. V gave up 0 bases and J gave up 4 bases, with 5 bases separating them. Germline-derived CDR1 and CDR2 are DFQATT and SNEGSKA (reference sequence). This CDR3 region has 12 residues. CDR3 in DNA: TGCAGTGCTAGAGATGGGTCAGATACGCAGTATTTT. It specifies CSARDGSDTQYF.

This clonotype came up a few times. The chain uses TRBV20-1 and TRBJ2-3; 8 nucleotides align to TRBD2. Losses at the gene ends were 5 bases for V and 2 bases for J; bases not matched to a gene: 9. From germline, CDR1 is DFQATT and CDR2 SNEGSKA (reference sequence). The CDR3 has 15 amino acids. DNA of the CDR3: TGCAGTGCTGACGGAAGCGGGGGCAACACAGATACGCAGTATTTT. The encoded protein is CSADGSGGNTDTQYF.

CDR3 nucleotide sequence: TGCGCCAGCAGCTTGACCCGACAACCCTACGAGCAGTACTTC. It translates to CASSLTRQPYEQYF. The rearrangement uses TRBV5-1 and TRBJ2-7, with D unclear. Germline V gives CDR1 SGHRS, CDR2 YFSETQ. The CDR3 loop spans 14 amino acids. V dropped 1 base and J dropped 2 bases, with 10 bases sitting between them.

The gene calls are TRBV25-1 and TRBJ1-3; D call uncertain. Per germline, CDR1 MGHDK and CDR2 SYGVNS. CDR3 length equals 11 residues. V lost 11 bases and J lost 3, with 8 bases in between. The CDR3 bases are TGTGCCCATTCGAATGGAAACACCATATATTTT. This encodes CAHSNGNTIYF.

This clonotype was recorded a few times. This chain connects TRBV11-2 to TRBJ2-2; tentative D call: TRBD2 (6 bases). V was trimmed by 4 bases and J by 4 bases, leaving 10 bases between them. From germline, CDR1 is SGHAT and CDR2 FQNNGV. The CDR3 is 14 residues long. The DNA of the CDR3 is TGTGCCAGCAGCTCCCGCGGGGTCACCGGGGAGCTGTTTTTT. Amino acid sequence: CASSSRGVTGELFF. Using reference TRBV11-2 and TRBJ2-2 for the parts outside the CDR3, the full variable domain is EAGVAQSPRYKIIEKRQSVAFWCNPISGHATLYWYQQILGQGPKLLIQFQNNGVVDDSQLPKDRFSAERLKGVDSTLKIQPAKLEDSAVYLCASSSRGVTGELFFGEGSRLTVL.

This clonotype was seen a few times. The rearrangement uses TRBV30 and TRBJ2-1, with D possibly called TRBD1 or TRBD2 (5 bases each). CDR3 length equals 12 residues. The germline V gene encodes CDR1 GTSNPN and CDR2 SVGIG (reference sequence). The V end lost 0 bases, the J end lost 16 bases, and 16 bases lay between the germline ends. Written as DNA, the CDR3 is TGTGCCTGGAGTGTACGGGACGGCCCTCAATTCTTC. Protein product: CAWSVRDGPQFF.

The table lists this clonotype with many counts. The V gene is TRBV7-2, the J gene TRBJ2-7; tentatively, D is TRBD1 (6 bases). This CDR3 is built from 16 residues. V dropped 2 bases and J dropped 3 bases, with 17 bases sitting between them. Germline assignment: CDR1 SGHTA and CDR2 FQGNSA. CDR3 sequence (DNA): TGTGCCAGCAGCTTACTAACAGGGAATCCGAACTACGAGCAGTACTTC. As protein: CASSLLTGNPNYEQYF.

In this sample, this clonotype turned up a few times. This rearrangement joins TRBV12-3 or TRBV12-4 to TRBJ1-4; maybe TRBD1 (5 bases). The ends were cut back, 9 bases at V and 8 bases at J, with 10 bases in the middle. This CDR3 spans 11 amino acids. The CDR3 bases are TGTGCCAGTAAAGGGACCGAAAAACTGTTTTTT. Amino acid sequence: CASKGTEKLFF.

V is TRBV25-1 and J is TRBJ2-1, with 9 bases lining up with TRBD1. J lost 8 bases, V lost 8 bases, and 10 bases had no gene match. Germline V gene data show CDR1 as MGHDK and CDR2 as SYGVNS. This CDR3 is built from 14 residues. The CDR3 loop reads CASSTGGVRDEQFF. CDR3 coding DNA: TGTGCCAGCTCCACAGGGGGCGTTAGGGATGAGCAGTTCTTC.

J is TRBJ1-4 and V is TRBV7-8, with D possibly TRBD1 on 5 matching bases. V was shortened by 5 bases and J by 8 bases, with 18 bases between the two germline ends. The CDR3 has 15 amino acids. The germline CDR1 and CDR2 sequences are SGHVS and FQNEAQ. The CDR3 nucleotides are TGTGCCAGCAGCCCTAGATGGGACTTCAAAGAAAAACTGTTTTTT. It is translated as CASSPRWDFKEKLFF. The complete variable domain, with remaining parts taken from reference TRBV7-8 and TRBJ1-4, reads GAGVSQSPRYKVAKRGQDVALRCDPISGHVSLFWYQQALGQGPEFLTYFQNEAQLDKSGLPSDRFFAERPEGSVSTLKIQRTQQEDSAVYLCASSPRWDFKEKLFFGSGTQLSVL.

The chain uses TRBV9 and TRBJ2-3; 9 nucleotides agree with TRBD1. The CDR3 has 16 residues. From germline, CDR1 is SGDLS and CDR2 YYNGEE. Trimming at V came to 0 bases and at J to 4 bases, leaving 6 bases not matched to a gene. The CDR3 DNA reads as TGTGCCAGCAGCGTAGCAGGGACAGGGTTGGCAGATACGCAGTATTTT. It encodes CASSVAGTGLADTQYF.

This clonotype turned up a few times. This chain uses TRBV12-3 or TRBV12-4 with TRBJ1-2, with TRBD1 matching over 7 bases. This CDR3 has 13 residues. J gave up 4 bases and V 5 bases, and 4 bases lay outside the gene matches. The CDR3 is CASSRTGTYGYTF. The CDR3 DNA reads TGTGCCAGCAGTCGGACAGGAACCTATGGCTACACCTTC.

The V call is TRBV30, the J call TRBJ1-5; unclear D gene. V lost 0 bases and J lost 2, with 8 bases in between. Germline V gene lookup returns CDR1 GTSNPN and CDR2 SVGIG (reference sequence). The CDR3 is made up of 14 amino acids. The CDR3 DNA is TGTGCCTGGAGTGTAGGGTCCGGCAATCAGCCCCAGCATTTT. As protein: CAWSVGSGNQPQHF. The variable domain in full, completed from reference TRBV30 and TRBJ1-5, reads SQTIHQWPATLVQPVGSPLSLECTVEGTSNPNLYWYRQAAGRGLQLLFYSVGIGQISSEVPQNLSASRPQDRQFILSSKKLLLSDSGFYLCAWSVGSGNQPQHFGDGTRLSIL.

This clonotype was detected only a few times. J is TRBJ2-3 and V is TRBV20-1; 9 nucleotides agree with TRBD2. This CDR3 is built from 17 residues. The germline V gene encodes CDR1 DFQATT and CDR2 SNEGSKA (reference sequence). V lost 1 base to trimming and J lost 4 bases; unmatched junction nucleotides: 12. CDR3 in amino acids: CSARGAGTSRAPDTQYF. CDR3 DNA: TGCAGTGCTAGAGGCGCCGGGACTAGCAGAGCCCCAGATACGCAGTATTTT.